The TCR beta chain under discussion was sequenced for a study of PD-L1 blockade in urothelial cancer (dated by TCRdb to about 2017). About the study as a whole: Therapy was started around 2014 for all patients, and atezolizumab 1,200 mg was administered intravenously every 3 weeks. Pretreatment tumor samples, along with matched peripheral blood serially collected before and after atezolizumab treatment, were subjected to TCR sequencing. Blood samples were analyzed at 3 weeks after treatment start (second dose) and at 6 weeks after treatment start. An ECOG performance status of 0 or 1 was recorded for the patients, and 0 to 3 prior chemotherapy regimens had been received by the patients. Under 30 patients had pretreatment blood TCR-seq, about 24 had at least one posttreatment blood collection, and about 24 had tumor TCR-seq. About 85% of the roughly 29 patients were identified as males with urothelial cancer of bladder origin, and a prior smoking history was reported by 18 of 29 patients. The study, an exploratory multi-omic analysis, examined somatic, immune and clinical correlates of response to PD-L1 blockade with atezolizumab in urothelial cancer. Under 10 patients achieved durable clinical benefit and 20 did not. In the same patients, pretreatment tumors underwent whole exome sequencing and RNA sequencing in addition to TCR sequencing. Blood samples gave median yields of around 150,000 T cells and some 84,000 unique TCRs, along with a median clonality of around 0.075. Progression-free survival longer than 6 months counted as durable clinical benefit, and TCR features were additionally tested against both progression-free and overall survival.

Study-wide findings and limitations: Greater expansion of tumor-associated TCR clones in peripheral blood 3 weeks after the start of treatment was observed in patients with durable benefit (n of about 20, p = 0.022). Because of the small sample size (n ≈ 27) and the many exploratory analyses performed, the results are intended to be regarded as hypothesis-generating. Improved progression-free and overall survival was found to be associated with pretreatment peripheral blood TCR clonality below the median.

As concerns this clone: Its recognized antigen is unknown. No base-level quality is on record; no much larger clone is a single base apart.

The CDR3 has 15 amino acids, counting the end cysteine and phenylalanine. Here the CDR3 DNA is all that survives: 45 bases in frame from base 1. Cut back by 4 bases and 5 bases, the V and J ends lie 18 bases apart. The CDR1 and CDR2 encoded by the germline V gene are SGDLS and YYNGEE. The time point label on this specimen signifies: peripheral blood 6 weeks after treatment start. The cohort comprised around 31 patients with locally advanced or metastatic urothelial carcinoma treated at Memorial Sloan Kettering on a trial protocol. Peripheral blood mononuclear cells were collected pretreatment and during treatment, with between 1 and 8 total time points per patient. The Qiagen DNeasy Blood extraction kit was used to purify genomic DNA from total PBMCs and from tumor samples. PBMCs were collected pretreatment and during treatment, and were isolated and stored as previously described. Synthetic TCR analog templates were spiked into each PCR so that absolute template abundance could be estimated from read counts. Using the immunoSEQ assay, TCRbeta CDR3 regions were amplified from genomic DNA with bias-controlled V and J gene primers. Sequencing of rearranged TCRbeta segments was done at approximately 20X coverage. Processing in the source paper ran as follows. Clustering was used to correct sequencing errors, and CDR3s were annotated against IMGT to assign V, D and J genes. Downstream analyses used only productive TCRbeta rearrangements, leaving out any out-of-frame or stop-codon sequences. Clonality was computed as one minus Shannon entropy normalized by the log of the number of unique productive sequences. Clones differing between time points or between blood and tumor were identified by Fisher's exact test with Benjamini-Hochberg correction at adjusted p below 0.01. This is the immuneACCESS table as TCRdb keeps it, with only in-frame sequences that have V and J called. A part of the clones is gone; compared with another copy, unresolved V genes explain less than half, and the rest is unexplained. V and J calls and clone size are copied from that table; D and trimming were computed from the DNA. The sample data list around 66,000 clones, and roughly 86% of these were observed just once. The top ten constitute approximately 10% of the sample.

The chain couples TRBV9 to TRBJ2-5, and possibly TRBD2, on 6 matching bases. The sample here was PBMCs, taken around atezolizumab (anti-PD-L1) treatment. This TCR was recovered from a man in his sixties with urothelial cancer. The CDR3 reads as follows: CASSLVAALGETQYF. The DNA is as follows: TGTGCCAGCAGCTTGGTAGCGGCCCTAGGGGAGACCCAGTACTTC.